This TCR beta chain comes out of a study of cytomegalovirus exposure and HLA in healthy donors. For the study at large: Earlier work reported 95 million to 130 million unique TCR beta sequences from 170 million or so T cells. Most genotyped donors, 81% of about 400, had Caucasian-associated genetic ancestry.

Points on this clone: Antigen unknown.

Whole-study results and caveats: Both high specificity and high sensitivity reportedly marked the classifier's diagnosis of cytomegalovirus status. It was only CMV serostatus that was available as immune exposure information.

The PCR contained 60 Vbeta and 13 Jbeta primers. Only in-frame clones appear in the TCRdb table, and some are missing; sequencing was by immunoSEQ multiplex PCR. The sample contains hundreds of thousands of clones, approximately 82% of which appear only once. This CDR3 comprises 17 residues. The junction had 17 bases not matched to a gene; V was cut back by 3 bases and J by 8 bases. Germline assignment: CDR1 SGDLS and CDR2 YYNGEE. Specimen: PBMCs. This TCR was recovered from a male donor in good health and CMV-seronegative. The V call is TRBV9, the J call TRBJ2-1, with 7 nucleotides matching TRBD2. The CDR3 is CASSDPPAGAFIHEQFF. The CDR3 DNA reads TGTGCCAGCAGCGACCCCCCCGCGGGAGCTTTCATCCATGAGCAGTTCTTC.